This record covers a single T cell receptor (beta chain). The V gene end was trimmed by 3 bases and the J gene end by 2 bases; junction bases not matched to a gene: 7. The CDR3 loop spans 16 amino acids. CDR1 and CDR2 (germline): SGDLS, YYNGEE. This entry belongs to a study of T cells in Graves' hyperthyroidism and ophthalmopathy. The CDR3 regions of TCR beta were amplified from RNA transcripts. RT-PCR in the first round (using the HTBI primer set) targeted the TCR CDR3. TCRdb re-called the multiplex PCR reads with MiXCR, one entry per CDR3 protein. This table has 600,000 to 900,000 distinct CDR3 sequences, less than 20% appearing once.

The specimen was blood. This TCR derives from a man younger than 35 with Graves' hyperthyroidism. The rearrangement uses TRBV9 and TRBJ1-3; TRBD1 matches 8 bases. This chain's CDR3 is CASSGGQGLTGNTIYF. CDR3 bases: TGTGCCAGCAGCGGAGGACAGGGCTTGACTGGAAACACCATATATTTT.